The 13 T cell receptor beta chains below come from one sample, sequenced in a study of lymphopenia after photon versus proton radiotherapy. The repertoire was sequenced with immunoSEQ multiplex PCR; TCRdb's copy has only in-frame clones and lacks some. Counted here are tens of thousands of clones, about four fifths occurring once; the ten biggest clones make up roughly 2.1%. This material consisted of peripheral blood, taken from a patient treated with proton-based radiotherapy. These receptors came from a man aged 55-75 years with pancreatic cancer.

The rearrangement uses TRBV5-4 and TRBJ2-1; 8 positions match TRBD1. The CDR3 has 16 amino acids. Germline assignment: CDR1 SGHNT and CDR2 YYREEE (reference sequence). J was trimmed by 4 bases and V by 3 bases; bases with no gene match: 9. The CDR3 DNA reads TGTGCCAGCAGCTCTACGGACAGGGTAACATACAATGAGCAGTTCTTC. Translated, it gives CASSSTDRVTYNEQFF.

CDR3 nucleotide sequence: TGTGCCAGCGCTCTGGCGGTAAACCAAGAGACCCAGTACTTC. Protein: CASALAVNQETQYF. This chain uses TRBV5-8 with TRBJ2-5, with unresolved D. The V and J ends lost 7 bases and 0 bases respectively, with 13 bases between them. The V gene's germline CDR1 is SGHTS and CDR2 YDEGEE. The CDR3 loop spans 14 amino acids.

The chain links TRBV11-2 to TRBJ1-1, with 9 bases lining up with TRBD1. CDR3 length equals 16 residues. Germline V gives CDR1 SGHAT, CDR2 FQNNGV. The V and J ends lost 1 base and 4 bases, in that order; junction bases with no gene match: 7. The CDR3 DNA is TGTGCCAGCAGCTTAGCCTTCCGACAGGGGGGCACTGAAGCTTTCTTT. Amino acid sequence: CASSLAFRQGGTEAFF.

The chain has TRBV6-1 and TRBJ1-5, with D maybe TRBD1 (5 bases). Trimming stripped 2 bases from V and 6 bases from J, with 14 bases between. The CDR3 runs 15 residues. Germline CDR1 is MNHNS and CDR2 is SASEGT. CDR3: CASSEIRQGTQPQHF. DNA for the CDR3: TGTGCCAGCAGTGAAATTCGGCAGGGTACTCAGCCCCAGCATTTT.

J is TRBJ2-1 and V is TRBV19; a weak D match, TRBD2 (6 bases). Germline CDR1 LNHDA, CDR2 SQIVND (reference sequence). The CDR3 sequence is 14 residues long. The V gene lost 4 bases and the J gene lost 5 bases, with 12 bases spanning the gap. The CDR3 DNA follows: TGTGCCAGTAGTACCCCGGGACTCAACAATGAGCAGTTCTTC. Amino acid sequence: CASSTPGLNNEQFF. Filled out from reference TRBV19 and TRBJ2-1, the complete variable domain reads DGGITQSPKYLFRKEGQNVTLSCEQNLNHDAMYWYRQDPGQGLRLIYYSQIVNDFQKGDIAEGYSVSREKKESFPLTVTSAQKNPTAFYLCASSTPGLNNEQFFGPGTRLTVL.

The rearrangement joins TRBV27 to TRBJ2-1; D might be TRBD1 (6 bases). The germline gives CDR1 MNHEY, CDR2 SMNVEV (reference sequence). The ends were cut back, 2 bases at V and 4 bases at J, with 9 bases in the middle. This CDR3 spans 14 amino acids. The CDR3 region is CASSLQGRYNEQFF. The CDR3 DNA follows: TGTGCCAGCAGTTTACAGGGGCGATACAATGAGCAGTTCTTC.

The chain recombines TRBV19 with TRBJ2-2, with 9 nucleotides matching TRBD1. The germline V gene has CDR1 LNHDA and CDR2 SQIVND (reference sequence). The CDR3 loop spans 14 amino acids. The V segment lost 8 bases and the J segment 6 bases; nucleotides outside the gene matches: 7. CDR3 protein: CASASQGAAGELFF. The DNA for the CDR3 is TGTGCCAGTGCATCACAGGGGGCCGCCGGGGAGCTGTTTTTT. The full variable domain, in which reference TRBV19 and TRBJ2-2 provide the parts outside the CDR3, is DGGITQSPKYLFRKEGQNVTLSCEQNLNHDAMYWYRQDPGQGLRLIYYSQIVNDFQKGDIAEGYSVSREKKESFPLTVTSAQKNPTAFYLCASASQGAAGELFFGEGSRLTVL.

The CDR3 coding sequence is TGCGCCAGCAGCTTGGGGGGAGTGCTCACCGGGGAGCTGTTTTTT. Translation: CASSLGGVLTGELFF. This rearrangement joins TRBV5-1 to TRBJ2-2, with D maybe TRBD2 (5 bases). Germline values: CDR1 SGHRS, CDR2 YFSETQ. The CDR3 has 15 residues. Trimming left V 0 bases short and J 4 bases short, with 10 bases between.

The chain joins TRBV28 to TRBJ2-7; 8 bases map to TRBD1. Germline V gene sequence: CDR1 MDHEN, CDR2 SYDVKM. The CDR3 has 13 residues. J gave up 4 bases and V 8 bases, and 7 bases lay outside the gene matches. The CDR3 spells CASFDRGGYEQYF. The CDR3 DNA is TGTGCCAGCTTTGACAGGGGAGGTTACGAGCAGTACTTC.

This chain links TRBV18 with TRBJ2-1, with 7 bases matching TRBD2. CDR1 KGHSH and CDR2 LQKENI come from the germline V gene. The V segment lost 4 bases and the J segment 5 bases; nucleotides outside the gene matches: 8. This CDR3 has 15 residues. CDR3 in DNA: TGTGCCAGCTCACGGGCGGGAGCTTCGGACAATGAGCAGTTCTTC. Protein product: CASSRAGASDNEQFF.

The chain links TRBV5-1 to TRBJ1-4; a possible D gene is TRBD1 (5 bases). The CDR3 is made up of 15 amino acids. In germline, CDR1 is SGHRS, CDR2 YFSETQ. With 0 bases removed from V and 8 bases from J, the gap between germline ends came to 14 bases. CDR3 nucleotides: TGCGCCAGCAGCTTGGCCAAGGGGACCGAAGAAAAACTGTTTTTT. It is translated as CASSLAKGTEEKLFF.

This clone came up a few times. The chain combines TRBV14 with TRBJ2-2; D is unclear. The CDR3 spans 15 residues. Germline loops: CDR1 SGHDN, CDR2 FVKESK. V lost 4 bases and J 6 bases, leaving 15 bases between the germline ends. DNA of the CDR3: TGTGCCAGCAGCCGGTCCCTGTCCGGCGCCGGGGAGCTGTTTTTT. This sequence encodes CASSRSLSGAGELFF.

About this clone itself: The junction and the germline gene differ at one end; a read error may be behind it. J is TRBJ1-1 and V is TRBV28; possible D gene TRBD1, 5 bases. Germline lookup yields CDR1 MDHEN and CDR2 SYDVKM. This CDR3 region has 10 residues. The CDR3: CASRESGLEF. The CDR3 bases are TGTGCCAGCAGGGAATCGGGACTGGAATTT.